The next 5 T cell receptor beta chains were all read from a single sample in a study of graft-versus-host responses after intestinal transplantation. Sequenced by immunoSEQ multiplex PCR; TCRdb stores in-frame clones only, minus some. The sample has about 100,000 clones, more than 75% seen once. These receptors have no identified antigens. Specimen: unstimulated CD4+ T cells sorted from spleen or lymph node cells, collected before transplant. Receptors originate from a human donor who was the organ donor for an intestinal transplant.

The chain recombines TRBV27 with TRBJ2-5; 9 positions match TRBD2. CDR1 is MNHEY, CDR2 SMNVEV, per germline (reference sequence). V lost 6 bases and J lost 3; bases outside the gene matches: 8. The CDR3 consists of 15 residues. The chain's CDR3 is CASRRERGAKETQYF. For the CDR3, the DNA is TGTGCCAGCAGAAGGGAGCGGGGGGCCAAAGAGACCCAGTACTTC.

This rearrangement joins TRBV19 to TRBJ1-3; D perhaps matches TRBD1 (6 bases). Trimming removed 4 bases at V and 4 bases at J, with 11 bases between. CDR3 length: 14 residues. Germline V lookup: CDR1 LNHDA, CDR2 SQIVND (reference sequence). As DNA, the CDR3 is TGTGCCAGTAGTACCGGAACAGGGGGAAACACCATATATTTT. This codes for CASSTGTGGNTIYF. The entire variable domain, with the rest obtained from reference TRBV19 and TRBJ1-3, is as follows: DGGITQSPKYLFRKEGQNVTLSCEQNLNHDAMYWYRQDPGQGLRLIYYSQIVNDFQKGDIAEGYSVSREKKESFPLTVTSAQKNPTAFYLCASSTGTGGNTIYFGEGSWLTVV.

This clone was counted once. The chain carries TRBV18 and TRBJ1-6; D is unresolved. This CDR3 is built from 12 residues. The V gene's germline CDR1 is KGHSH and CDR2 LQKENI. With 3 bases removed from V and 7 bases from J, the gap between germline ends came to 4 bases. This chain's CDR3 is CASSPGNSPLHF. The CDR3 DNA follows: TGTGCCAGCTCACCTGGGAATTCACCCCTCCACTTT.

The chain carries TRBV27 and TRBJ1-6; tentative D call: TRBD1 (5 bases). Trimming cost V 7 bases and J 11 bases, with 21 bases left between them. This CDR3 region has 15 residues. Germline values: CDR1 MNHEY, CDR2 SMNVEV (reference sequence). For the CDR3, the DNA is TGTGCCAGCACTATCGCGCGGGGGGGGTTGGCACCCCTCCACTTT. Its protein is CASTIARGGLAPLHF.

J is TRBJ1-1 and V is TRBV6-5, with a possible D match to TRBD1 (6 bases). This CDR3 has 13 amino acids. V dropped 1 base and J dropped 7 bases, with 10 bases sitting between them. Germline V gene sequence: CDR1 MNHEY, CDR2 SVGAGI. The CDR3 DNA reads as TGTGCCAGCAGTTACTATGAGGGGGGTGAAGCTTTCTTT. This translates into CASSYYEGGEAFF.